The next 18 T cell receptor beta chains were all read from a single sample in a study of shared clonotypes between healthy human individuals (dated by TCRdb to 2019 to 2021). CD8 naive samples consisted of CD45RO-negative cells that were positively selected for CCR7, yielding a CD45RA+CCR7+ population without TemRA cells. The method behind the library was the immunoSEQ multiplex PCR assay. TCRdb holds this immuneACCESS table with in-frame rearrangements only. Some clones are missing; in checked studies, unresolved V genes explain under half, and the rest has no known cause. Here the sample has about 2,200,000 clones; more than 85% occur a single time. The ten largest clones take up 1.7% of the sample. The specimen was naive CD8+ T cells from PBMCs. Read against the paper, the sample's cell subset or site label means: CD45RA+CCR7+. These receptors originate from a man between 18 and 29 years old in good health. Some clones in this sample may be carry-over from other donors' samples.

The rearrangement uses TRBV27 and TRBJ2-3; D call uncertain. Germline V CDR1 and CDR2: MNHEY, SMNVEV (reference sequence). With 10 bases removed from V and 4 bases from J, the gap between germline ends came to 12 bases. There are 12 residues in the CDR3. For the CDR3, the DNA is TGTGCCACCTCCCCAGGTGCAGATACGCAGTATTTT. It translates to CATSPGADTQYF.

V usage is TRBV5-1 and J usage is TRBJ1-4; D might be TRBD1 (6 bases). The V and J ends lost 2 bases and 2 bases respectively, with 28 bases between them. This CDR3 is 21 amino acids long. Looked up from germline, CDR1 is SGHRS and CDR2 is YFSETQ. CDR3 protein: CASSLVAQGQGRRATNEKLFF. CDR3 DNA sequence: TGCGCCAGCAGCTTAGTCGCACAGGGCCAGGGGAGACGGGCGACTAATGAAAAACTGTTTTTT.

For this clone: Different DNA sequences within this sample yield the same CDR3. The CDR3 spells CASSLGEGEQFF. CDR3 in DNA: TGTGCCAGCAGCTTAGGAGAGGGTGAGCAGTTCTTC. The V call is TRBV7-9, the J call TRBJ2-1, with D perhaps matching TRBD2 (5 bases). V gave up 1 base and J gave up 9 bases, with 7 bases separating them. The germline gives CDR1 SEHNR, CDR2 FQNEAQ (reference sequence). The CDR3 is made up of 12 amino acids.

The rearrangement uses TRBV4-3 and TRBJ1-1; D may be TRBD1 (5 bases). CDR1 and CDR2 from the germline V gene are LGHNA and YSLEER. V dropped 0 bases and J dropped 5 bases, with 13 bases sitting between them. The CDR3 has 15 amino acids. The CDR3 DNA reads TGCGCCAGCAGCCAAGATTTTCCAGGGCAAACTGAAGCTTTCTTT. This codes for CASSQDFPGQTEAFF.

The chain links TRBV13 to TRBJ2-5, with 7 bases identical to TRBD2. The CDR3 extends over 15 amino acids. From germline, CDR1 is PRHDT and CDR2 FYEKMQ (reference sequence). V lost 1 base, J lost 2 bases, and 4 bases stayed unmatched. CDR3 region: CASSLAGGRQETQYF. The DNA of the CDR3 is TGTGCCAGCAGCTTAGCGGGAGGAAGGCAAGAGACCCAGTACTTC.

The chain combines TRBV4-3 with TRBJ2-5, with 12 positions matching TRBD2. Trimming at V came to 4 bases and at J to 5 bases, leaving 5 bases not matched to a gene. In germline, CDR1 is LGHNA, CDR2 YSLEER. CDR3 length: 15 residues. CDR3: CASSPTSGRYETQYF. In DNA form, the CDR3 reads TGCGCCAGCAGCCCCACTAGCGGGAGGTATGAGACCCAGTACTTC.

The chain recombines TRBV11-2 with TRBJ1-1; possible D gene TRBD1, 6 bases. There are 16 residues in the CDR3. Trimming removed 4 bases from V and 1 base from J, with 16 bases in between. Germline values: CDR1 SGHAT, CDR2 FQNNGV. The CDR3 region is CASSSAGVLKNTEAFF. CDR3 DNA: TGTGCCAGCAGCTCTGCAGGGGTGCTGAAGAACACTGAAGCTTTCTTT.

The CDR3 here is CASSLLAPGMVDEKLFF. CDR3 DNA sequence: TGTGCCAGCTCACTACTCGCTCCGGGGATGGTCGATGAAAAACTGTTTTTT. This sequence joins TRBV18 and TRBJ1-4, with D unresolved. V lost 4 bases and J 6 bases, leaving 21 bases between the germline ends. CDR1 is KGHSH, CDR2 LQKENI, per germline. The CDR3 has 17 amino acids. The full variable domain, in which reference TRBV18 and TRBJ1-4 provide the parts outside the CDR3, is NAGVMQNPRHLVRRRGQEARLRCSPMKGHSHVYWYRQLPEEGLKFMVYLQKENIIDESGMPKERFSAEFPKEGPSILRIQQVVRGDSAAYFCASSLLAPGMVDEKLFFGSGTQLSVL.

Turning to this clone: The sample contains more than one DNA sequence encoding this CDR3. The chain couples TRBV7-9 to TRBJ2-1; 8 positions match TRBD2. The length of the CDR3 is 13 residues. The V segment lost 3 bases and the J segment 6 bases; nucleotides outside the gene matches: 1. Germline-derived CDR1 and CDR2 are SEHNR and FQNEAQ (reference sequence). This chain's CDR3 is CASSFGTSNEQFF. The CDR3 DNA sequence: TGTGCCAGCAGCTTCGGGACTAGCAATGAGCAGTTCTTC.

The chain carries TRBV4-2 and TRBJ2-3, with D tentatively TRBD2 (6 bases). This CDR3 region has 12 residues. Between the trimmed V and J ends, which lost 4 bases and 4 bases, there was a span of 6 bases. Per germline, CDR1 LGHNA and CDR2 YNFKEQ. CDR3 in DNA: TGTGCCAGCAGCCGGGGGGCAGATACGCAGTATTTT. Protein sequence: CASSRGADTQYF.

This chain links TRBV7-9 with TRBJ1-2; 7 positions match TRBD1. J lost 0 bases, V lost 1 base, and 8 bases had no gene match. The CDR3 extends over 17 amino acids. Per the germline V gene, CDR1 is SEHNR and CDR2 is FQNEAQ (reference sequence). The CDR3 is CASSLEKDRVANYGYTF. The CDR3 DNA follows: TGTGCCAGCAGCTTAGAGAAAGACAGGGTAGCTAACTATGGCTACACCTTC.

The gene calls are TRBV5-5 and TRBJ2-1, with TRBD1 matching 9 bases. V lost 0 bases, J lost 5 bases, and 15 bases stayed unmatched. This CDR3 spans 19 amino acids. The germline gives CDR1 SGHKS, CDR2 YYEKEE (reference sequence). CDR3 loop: CASSLVGTGPGSRHNEQFF. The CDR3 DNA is TGTGCCAGCAGCTTGGTAGGGACAGGGCCCGGCTCACGACACAATGAGCAGTTCTTC.

CDR3 in DNA: TGTGCCAGCAGCTTTACTAGCGGAACCTACGAGCAGTACTTC. Translated, it gives CASSFTSGTYEQYF. This chain joins TRBV11-2 and TRBJ2-7; 8 bases line up with TRBD2. The length of the CDR3 is 14 residues. Germline CDR1 and CDR2: SGHAT and FQNNGV. After removal of 3 bases from V and 2 bases from J, the junction contained 3 bases not matched to a gene.

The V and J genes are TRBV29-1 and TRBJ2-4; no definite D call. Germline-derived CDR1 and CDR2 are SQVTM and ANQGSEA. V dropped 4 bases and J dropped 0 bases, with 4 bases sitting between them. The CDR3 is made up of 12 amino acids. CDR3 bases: TGCAGCGTTGTCACAGCCAAAAACATTCAGTACTTC. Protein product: CSVVTAKNIQYF. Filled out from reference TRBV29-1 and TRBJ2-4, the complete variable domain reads SAVISQKPSRDICQRGTSLTIQCQVDSQVTMMFWYRQQPGQSLTLIATANQGSEATYESGFVIDKFPISRPNLTFSTLTVSNMSPEDSSIYLCSVVTAKNIQYFGAGTRLSVL.

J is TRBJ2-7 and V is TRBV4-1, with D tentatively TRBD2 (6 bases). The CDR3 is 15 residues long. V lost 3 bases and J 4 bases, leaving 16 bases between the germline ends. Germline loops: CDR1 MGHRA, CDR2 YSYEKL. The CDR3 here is CASSQWSGSGYEQYF. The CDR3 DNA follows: TGCGCCAGCAGCCAGTGGTCCGGGAGTGGGTACGAGCAGTACTTC.

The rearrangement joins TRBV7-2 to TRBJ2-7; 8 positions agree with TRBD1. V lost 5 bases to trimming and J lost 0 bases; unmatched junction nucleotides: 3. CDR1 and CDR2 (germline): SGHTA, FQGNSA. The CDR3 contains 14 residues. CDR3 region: CASSADRASYEQYF. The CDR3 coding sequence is TGTGCCAGCAGCGCGGACAGGGCCTCCTACGAGCAGTACTTC.

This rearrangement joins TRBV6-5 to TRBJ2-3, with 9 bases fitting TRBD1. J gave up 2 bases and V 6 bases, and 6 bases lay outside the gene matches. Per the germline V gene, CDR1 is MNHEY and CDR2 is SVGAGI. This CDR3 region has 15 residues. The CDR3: CASRPGTGITDTQYF. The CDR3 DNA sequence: TGTGCCAGCAGGCCCGGGACAGGGATCACAGATACGCAGTATTTT.

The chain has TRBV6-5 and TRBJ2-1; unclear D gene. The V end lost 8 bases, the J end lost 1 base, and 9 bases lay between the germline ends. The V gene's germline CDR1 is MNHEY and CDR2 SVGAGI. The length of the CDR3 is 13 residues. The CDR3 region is CASHSGSYNEQFF. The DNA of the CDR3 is TGTGCCAGCCACTCCGGGTCCTACAATGAGCAGTTCTTC.